A single T cell receptor beta chain is shown here with its context. This clonotype has more than one count but fewer than ten. Its antigen specificity is not known. No base quality values were provided; no much bigger clone lies one nucleotide off. The record originates from a study of response to subunit inactivated influenza vaccine (dated by TCRdb to 2016 to 2018). Concerning the study at large: Deep quantitative T cell receptor repertoire profiling was used in the study to track responses to a trivalent subunit inactivated influenza vaccine. Study-wide conclusions, independent of this receptor: The authors proposed that each seasonal influenza vaccination may bring in only a limited number of new T cells.

The germline V gene sets CDR1 to SGHNT and CDR2 to YENEEA. The junction shows trimming of 1 base on V and 8 bases on J, plus 9 bases between the germline ends. Reading from cysteine to phenylalanine, the CDR3 counts 13 amino acids. Of all the DNA, just the CDR3 is kept, 39 bases in frame from base 1. Library prep was done by RT-PCR. The listed sequencing device is Illumina HiSeq 2500. Using fastp trimming at Q25 and MiXCR clonotype assembly, TCRdb reanalyzed the public sequencing data and kept in-frame beta chains. Records with the same CDR3 protein are collapsed into one entry carrying the most frequent genes and DNA. This sample holds around 530,000 distinct CDR3 sequences; about 11% were observed only once. Of the sample, more than 8.5% is held by the ten largest clones.

Recombination linked TRBV11-3 to TRBJ2-1; the D gene remains uncertain. Material: PBMCs from blood, obtained on the day of vaccination. This TCR came from a man aged 50 or older who received an inactivated influenza vaccine. Donor details come from another sample of the same person, matched by shared clones. DNA sequence: TGTGCCAGCAGCTTAGTCCCCGAATATGAGCAGTTCTTC. It is translated as CASSLVPEYEQFF.